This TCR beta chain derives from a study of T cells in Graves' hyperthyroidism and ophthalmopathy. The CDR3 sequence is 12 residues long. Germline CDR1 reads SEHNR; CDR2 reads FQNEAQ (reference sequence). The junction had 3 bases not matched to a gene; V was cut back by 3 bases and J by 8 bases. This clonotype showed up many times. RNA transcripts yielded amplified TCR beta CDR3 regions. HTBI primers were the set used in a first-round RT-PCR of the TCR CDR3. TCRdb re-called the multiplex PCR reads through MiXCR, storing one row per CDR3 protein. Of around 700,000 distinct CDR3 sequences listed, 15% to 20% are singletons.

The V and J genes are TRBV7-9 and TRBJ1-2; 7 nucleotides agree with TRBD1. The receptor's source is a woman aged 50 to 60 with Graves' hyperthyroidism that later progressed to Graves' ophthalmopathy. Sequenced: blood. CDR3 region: CASSFLTGGYTF. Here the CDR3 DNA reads TGTGCCAGCAGCTTTCTGACAGGGGGCTACACCTTC.